Listed below are T cell receptor beta chains from one sample, sequenced in a study of blood T cells in healthy people across ages. TCRdb re-analysed the 5' RACE reads in MiXCR, keeping a single row per CDR3 protein. The sample yields approximately 900,000 distinct CDR3 sequences, 45% to 50% seen once. Source material: blood. The receptors come from a man in his thirties or forties in good health. Both conserved end residues are part of each CDR3. D genes are given only for firm matches. Only part of the rows carry a size: once, few, many, or a class if the clone is expanded.

j_call v_call d_call clone_size cdr3_aa cdr3_nt
TRBJ2-1 TRBV6-4 TRBD2 few CASSDSLAGGPDEQFF TGTGCCAGCAGTGACTCACTAGCGGGGGGGCCCGATGAGCAGTTCTTC
TRBJ2-5 TRBV24-1 NA NA CATSDSGSNSFQETQYF TGTGCCACCAGTGACAGTGGGTCCAATAGCTTCCAAGAGACCCAGTACTTC
TRBJ1-6 TRBV13 NA few CASSSLQDYNSPLHF TGTGCCAGCAGCTCTTTACAGGATTATAATTCACCCCTCCACTTT
TRBJ2-1 TRBV5-1 NA few CASSVDASNEQFF TGCGCCAGCAGCGTGGACGCCTCGAATGAGCAGTTCTTC
TRBJ1-2 TRBV5-1 TRBD1 NA CASSLAPGGSINYGYTF TGCGCCAGCAGCTTGGCGCCAGGGGGGAGTATTAACTATGGCTACACCTTC
TRBJ1-2 TRBV29-1 NA many CSVEDDPLGGQEYGYTF TGCAGCGTTGAAGATGATCCACTCGGGGGGCAGGAATATGGCTACACCTTC
TRBJ1-2 TRBV6-2/TRBV6-3 NA few CASSYVGAPTNYGYTF TGTGCCAGCAGTTACGTAGGGGCACCAACGAACTATGGCTACACCTTC
TRBJ1-2 TRBV30 NA NA CAWRRLGSRGYTF TGTGCCTGGAGAAGGTTGGGCAGTCGCGGCTACACCTTC
TRBJ2-1 TRBV6-5 NA NA CASSDSGHNEQFF TGTGCCAGCAGTGACTCCGGACACAATGAGCAGTTCTTC
TRBJ2-3 TRBV28 TRBD2 many CASSLSGGVATDTQYF TGTGCCAGCAGTTTATCCGGGGGGGTGGCGACAGATACGCAGTATTTT
TRBJ2-7 TRBV20-1 NA NA CSARAVDSSYEQYF TGCAGTGCTAGAGCGGTCGACAGCTCCTACGAGCAGTACTTC
TRBJ2-5 TRBV12-3/TRBV12-4 TRBD1 NA CASSPGQGLRETQYF TGTGCCAGCAGTCCAGGACAGGGCCTGAGAGAGACCCAGTACTTC
TRBJ2-3 TRBV11-2 NA few CASSFSVLDTQYF TGTGCCAGCAGCTTCTCCGTTCTGGATACGCAGTATTTT
TRBJ1-1 TRBV7-9 NA NA CASSSLSGGRNTEAFF TGTGCCAGCAGCTCCCTCTCGGGCGGCCGCAACACTGAAGCTTTCTTT